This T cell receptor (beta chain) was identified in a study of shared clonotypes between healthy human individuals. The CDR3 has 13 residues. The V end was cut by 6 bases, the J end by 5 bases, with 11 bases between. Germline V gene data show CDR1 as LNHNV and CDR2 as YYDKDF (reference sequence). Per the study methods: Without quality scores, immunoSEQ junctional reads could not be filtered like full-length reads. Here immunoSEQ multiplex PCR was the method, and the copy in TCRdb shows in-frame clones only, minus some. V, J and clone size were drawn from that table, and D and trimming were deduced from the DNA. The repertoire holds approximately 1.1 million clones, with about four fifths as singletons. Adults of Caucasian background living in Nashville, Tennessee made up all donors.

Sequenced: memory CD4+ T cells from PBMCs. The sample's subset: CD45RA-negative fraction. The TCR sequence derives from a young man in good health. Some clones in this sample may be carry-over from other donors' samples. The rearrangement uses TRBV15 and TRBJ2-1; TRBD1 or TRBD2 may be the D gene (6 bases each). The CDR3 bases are TGTGCCACCAGGGGGGGCACTGACAATGAGCAGTTCTTC. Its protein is CATRGGTDNEQFF.